This entry lists 24 T cell receptor beta chains sequenced from one sample in a study of early T cells in non-severe SARS-CoV-2 infection. Each CDR3 protein is one row after TCRdb ran MiXCR on the 5' RACE reads. Of about 32,000 distinct CDR3 sequences in the sample, 8% to 9.5% were seen once. Source material: whole blood. The receptors were gathered from an adult who was a healthcare worker with PCR-confirmed SARS-CoV-2 infection or an uninfected control (not recorded which).

This rearrangement joins TRBV4-1 to TRBJ1-2; 7 bases fit TRBD1. The germline V gene has CDR1 MGHRA and CDR2 YSYEKL. The trim removed 1 base at V and 11 bases at J, leaving 19 bases unmatched. CDR3 length: 17 amino acids. For the CDR3, the DNA is TGCGCCAGCAGCCAAGCACCTACAGCGGGACAGAACGTCGGGTACACCTTC. This codes for CASSQAPTAGQNVGYTF.

This clonotype appeared many times. V is TRBV30 and J is TRBJ1-1; possibly TRBD1 for D (5 bases). CDR1 is GTSNPN and CDR2 is SVGIG in the germline V gene (reference sequence). There are 13 residues in the CDR3. The V gene lost 2 bases and the J gene lost 3 bases, with 10 bases spanning the gap. CDR3 amino acids: CAWSRGADTEAFF. The DNA of the CDR3 is TGTGCCTGGAGTAGGGGAGCGGACACTGAAGCTTTCTTT.

This chain connects TRBV3-1 to TRBJ1-4, with D maybe TRBD1 (5 bases). CDR1 and CDR2 (germline): LGHDT, YNNKEL (reference sequence). Trimming removed 3 bases at V and 5 bases at J, with 13 bases between. The CDR3 runs 15 residues. The CDR3 spells CASSQRREGNEKLFF. The CDR3, as DNA: TGTGCCAGCAGCCAGCGCAGGGAGGGGAATGAAAAACTGTTTTTT.

This clonotype appeared many times. The genes are TRBV7-3 and TRBJ1-4, with TRBD1 matching 9 bases. The V and J ends lost 5 bases and 1 base, in that order; junction bases with no gene match: 5. Germline CDR1 is SGHTA and CDR2 is FQGTGA. This CDR3 region has 16 residues. Here the CDR3 DNA reads TGTGCCAGCAGCCTGACAGGGGGTCTAACTAATGAAAAACTGTTTTTT. Translated, it gives CASSLTGGLTNEKLFF.

This clonotype was picked up many times. This sequence joins TRBV4-2 and TRBJ1-2; D might be TRBD1 (6 bases). CDR3 size: 16 residues. Germline values: CDR1 LGHNA, CDR2 YNFKEQ. Trimming cost V 1 base and J 6 bases, with 18 bases left between them. The CDR3 protein is CASSQGAPGDRDGYTF. The CDR3 DNA sequence: TGTGCCAGCAGCCAAGGCGCTCCAGGGGATCGTGATGGCTACACCTTC.

The chain is built from TRBV29-1 and TRBJ2-3; D possibly corresponds to TRBD1 (6 bases). V lost 7 bases to trimming and J lost 4 bases, with 18 bases between them. Germline loops: CDR1 SQVTM, CDR2 ANQGSEA. The CDR3 loop spans 14 amino acids. The CDR3 sequence: CSARGHRGSDTQYF. In nucleotides, the CDR3 is TGCAGCGCCCGGGGACACCGAGGATCAGATACGCAGTATTTT.

This clonotype showed up many times. The chain couples TRBV20-1 to TRBJ1-1; TRBD1 might be the D (5 bases). Trimming stripped 3 bases from V and 5 bases from J, with 13 bases between. This CDR3 contains 13 residues. Germline V gene lookup returns CDR1 DFQATT and CDR2 SNEGSKA (reference sequence). Here the CDR3 reads CSASPGFRTEAFF. As DNA, the CDR3 is TGCAGTGCTAGTCCAGGGTTTAGGACTGAAGCTTTCTTT.

This clonotype was observed at least ten times. The DNA for the CDR3 is TGTGCCAGCAGTTTATCGGCAGATACGCAGTATTTT. Residues: CASSLSADTQYF. This sequence joins TRBV27 and TRBJ2-3; D is unclear. V was shortened by 0 bases and J by 4 bases, with 2 bases between the two germline ends. The CDR3 covers 12 residues. CDR1 and CDR2 from the germline V gene are MNHEY and SMNVEV (reference sequence).

This clonotype appeared many times. CDR3 nucleotide sequence: TGTGCCAGCAGTTTGCGGGCCGTCCGGACAGATACGCAGTATTTT. Translation: CASSLRAVRTDTQYF. This chain joins TRBV12-3 or TRBV12-4 and TRBJ2-3; weak D call: TRBD2 (5 bases). The CDR3 contains 15 residues. V was clipped by 3 bases and J by 3 bases, with 13 bases between them.

In its sample, this clonotype was seen a few times. The CDR3 loop reads CAISWPGTGREQYF. CDR3 nucleotide sequence: TGTGCCATCAGTTGGCCGGGGACAGGACGCGAGCAGTACTTC. The J gene is TRBJ2-7, the V gene TRBV10-3; TRBD1 matches at 8 bases. CDR3 size: 14 residues. From germline, CDR1 is ENHRY and CDR2 SYGVKD. The ends lost 5 bases at V and 6 bases at J; junction bases unmatched: 9.

This clonotype occurred a few times. V usage is TRBV6-5 and J usage is TRBJ1-5; 7 nucleotides line up with TRBD1. Germline values: CDR1 MNHEY, CDR2 SVGAGI. Trimming took 7 bases from V and 4 from J; bases not matched to a gene: 7. CDR3 length equals 14 residues. DNA for the CDR3: TGTGCCAGCAAGGGGGCTGGGGGGAATCAGCCCCAGCATTTT. This translates into CASKGAGGNQPQHF.

The chain has TRBV6-6 and TRBJ2-1; D gene unclear. The CDR3 spans 14 residues. CDR1 is MNHNY and CDR2 is SVGAGI in the germline V gene (reference sequence). Trimming removed 2 bases from V and 3 bases from J, with 8 bases in between. The DNA of the CDR3 is TGTGCCAGCAGTTACAATGGGGACTACAATGAGCAGTTCTTC. Translated: CASSYNGDYNEQFF.

This clonotype was counted at least ten times. The rearrangement joins TRBV5-8 to TRBJ2-7, with 7 bases lining up with TRBD1. Germline V lookup: CDR1 SGHTS, CDR2 YDEGEE. This CDR3 has 15 residues. V shed 5 bases and J 1 base; nucleotides not matched to a gene: 9. CDR3 bases: TGTGCCAGCAGAAAACGGGACAGCCGTTCCTACGAGCAGTACTTC. Its translation is CASRKRDSRSYEQYF.

This clonotype has at least ten counts. The rearrangement links TRBV4-3 to TRBJ2-7; 8 bases match TRBD1. Germline V gene sequence: CDR1 LGHNA, CDR2 YSLEER. There are 15 residues in the CDR3. J was trimmed by 3 bases and V by 4 bases; bases with no gene match: 8. Written as DNA, the CDR3 is TGCGCCAGCAGCCTAAGAACAGGGGGTATCTACGAGCAGTACTTC. This codes for CASSLRTGGIYEQYF.

This clonotype was observed a handful of times. This chain joins TRBV11-2 and TRBJ2-5; 10 nucleotides agree with TRBD2. The ends lost 2 bases at V and 0 bases at J; junction bases unmatched: 6. Germline V CDR1 and CDR2: SGHAT, FQNNGV. CDR3 length: 17 residues. The CDR3 here is CASSLLAGEPYQETQYF. CDR3 sequence (DNA): TGTGCCAGCAGCTTACTAGCGGGGGAGCCGTACCAAGAGACCCAGTACTTC.

This clonotype was detected only a few times. The chain uses TRBV3-1 and TRBJ2-7; D is unclear. V was trimmed by 4 bases and J by 1 base, leaving 11 bases between them. The CDR3 covers 14 residues. Germline-derived CDR1 and CDR2 are LGHDT and YNNKEL (reference sequence). This chain's CDR3 is CASSPHLESYEQYF. In DNA form, the CDR3 reads TGTGCCAGCAGCCCTCACCTCGAGTCCTACGAGCAGTACTTC.

This clonotype was detected ten times or more. The chain combines TRBV5-1 with TRBJ1-2, with D maybe TRBD1 (6 bases). The CDR3 has 17 residues. Germline lookup yields CDR1 SGHRS and CDR2 YFSETQ. Trimming removed 5 bases at V and 0 bases at J, with 20 bases between. The CDR3 bases are TGCGCCAGCAGTAAAGCACGGACAGATACTACTAACTATGGCTACACCTTC. Translation: CASSKARTDTTNYGYTF.

The genes are TRBV12-3 or TRBV12-4 and TRBJ2-5; D not certain. The CDR3 sequence is 11 residues long. The V gene lost 2 bases and the J gene lost 4 bases, with 2 bases spanning the gap. For the CDR3, the DNA is TGTGCCAGCAGTTTAAGAGAGACCCAGTACTTC. This encodes CASSLRETQYF.

This clonotype was detected only a few times. The J gene is TRBJ1-2, the V gene TRBV7-3, with D possibly matching TRBD1 (5 bases). The CDR3 extends over 13 amino acids. Looked up from germline, CDR1 is SGHTA and CDR2 is FQGTGA. Trimming pared 1 base from V and 8 bases from J, leaving 11 bases between. CDR3 amino acids: CASSLNPRDGYTF. CDR3 bases: TGTGCCAGCAGCTTAAACCCCAGGGACGGCTACACCTTC.

In its sample, this clonotype was seen many times. V and J are TRBV3-1 and TRBJ2-7; D is possibly TRBD1 (6 bases). CDR1 LGHDT and CDR2 YNNKEL come from the germline V gene (reference sequence). With 4 bases removed from V and 2 bases from J, the gap between germline ends came to 18 bases. The CDR3 contains 16 residues. For the CDR3, the DNA is TGTGCCAGCAGCCCCCGGGACAAGGCTCGGGCCTACGAGCAGTACTTC. Its protein product is CASSPRDKARAYEQYF.

The rearrangement links TRBV5-1 to TRBJ2-3; the match to TRBD2 covers 7 bases. Losses at the gene ends were 4 bases for V and 0 bases for J; bases not matched to a gene: 5. CDR3 length: 15 residues. CDR1 is SGHRS, CDR2 YFSETQ, per germline. The DNA for the CDR3 is TGCGCCAGCAGCAAAGAAGCGGGAAGCACAGATACGCAGTATTTT. Its protein product is CASSKEAGSTDTQYF.

This clonotype has a handful of counts. V is TRBV24-1 and J is TRBJ2-5; perhaps TRBD1 as D (6 bases). Germline CDR1 is KGHDR and CDR2 is SFDVKD. The CDR3 is made up of 12 amino acids. Between the trimmed V and J ends, which lost 7 bases and 5 bases, there was a span of 10 bases. CDR3 sequence reads: CATSTGSETQYF. CDR3 nucleotides: TGTGCCACCAGCACAGGGTCGGAGACCCAGTACTTC.

This chain links TRBV6-2 or TRBV6-3 with TRBJ1-1; 9 nucleotides line up with TRBD1. This CDR3 is 13 amino acids long. Germline CDR1 is MNHEY and CDR2 is SVGEGT. Trimming cost V 7 bases and J 3 bases; bases outside gene matches: 3. The CDR3 here is CASKWTGDTEAFF. The CDR3 nucleotides are TGTGCCAGCAAATGGACAGGGGACACTGAAGCTTTCTTT.

This clonotype appeared many times. The chain employs TRBV4-1 and TRBJ2-7; TRBD2 matches 8 bases. The V and J ends lost 4 bases and 4 bases, in that order; junction bases with no gene match: 9. The CDR3 contains 15 residues. The V gene's germline CDR1 is MGHRA and CDR2 YSYEKL. The DNA for the CDR3 is TGCGCCAGCAGCCCCACCTTGGCGGGGGGATACGAGCAGTACTTC. This gives the protein CASSPTLAGGYEQYF.